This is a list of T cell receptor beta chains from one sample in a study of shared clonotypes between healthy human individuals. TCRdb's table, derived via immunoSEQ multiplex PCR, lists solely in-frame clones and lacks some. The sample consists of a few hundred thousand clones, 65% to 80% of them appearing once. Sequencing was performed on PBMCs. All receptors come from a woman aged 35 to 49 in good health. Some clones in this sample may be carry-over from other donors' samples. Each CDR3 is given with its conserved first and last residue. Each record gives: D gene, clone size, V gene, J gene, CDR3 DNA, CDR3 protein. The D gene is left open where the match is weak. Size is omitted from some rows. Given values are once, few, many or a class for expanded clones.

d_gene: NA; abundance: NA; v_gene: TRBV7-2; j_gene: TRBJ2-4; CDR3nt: TGTGCCAGCAGCCCCAGTCTAGCCAAAAACATTCAGTACTTC; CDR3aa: CASSPSLAKNIQYF
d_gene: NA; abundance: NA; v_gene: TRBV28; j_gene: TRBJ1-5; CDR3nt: TGTGCCAGCAGTGTCCCGCCTTGGGGGGCGAGCAATCAGCCCCAGCATTTT; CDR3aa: CASSVPPWGASNQPQHF
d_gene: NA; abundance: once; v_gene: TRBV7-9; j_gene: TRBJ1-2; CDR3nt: TGTGCCAGCAACCCCCCATCAGGGGACGGCTACACCTTC; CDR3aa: CASNPPSGDGYTF
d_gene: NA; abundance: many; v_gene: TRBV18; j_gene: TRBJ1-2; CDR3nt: TGTGCCAGCTCACCACCGCGGCCAGGGGAGGGCTACACCTTC; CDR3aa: CASSPPRPGEGYTF
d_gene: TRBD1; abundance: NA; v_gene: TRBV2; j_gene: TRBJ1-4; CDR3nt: TGTGTATCTAGGACAGGGCAAGGAGAAAAACTGTTTTTT; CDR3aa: CVSRTGQGEKLFF
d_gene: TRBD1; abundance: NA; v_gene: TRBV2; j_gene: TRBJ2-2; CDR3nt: TGTGCCAGCAGTTCCACCAGGGGGCGCGAAAACACCGGGGAGCTGTTTTTT; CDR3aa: CASSSTRGRENTGELFF
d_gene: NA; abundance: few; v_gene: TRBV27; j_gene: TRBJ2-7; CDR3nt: TGTGCCAGCGCGTGGCAGCCGTCCTACGAGCAGTACTTC; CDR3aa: CASAWQPSYEQYF
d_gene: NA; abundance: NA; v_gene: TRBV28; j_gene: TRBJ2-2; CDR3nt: TGTGCCAGCAGTCTCAAAAGGGCGGGGGAGCTGTTTTTT; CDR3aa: CASSLKRAGELFF
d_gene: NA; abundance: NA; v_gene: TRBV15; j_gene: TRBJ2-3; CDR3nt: TGTGCCACCAGCAGTGGGAACGTACCTAGCACAGATACGCAGTATTTT; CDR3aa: CATSSGNVPSTDTQYF
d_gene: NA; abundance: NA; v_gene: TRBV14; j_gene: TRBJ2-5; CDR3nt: TGTGCCAGCAGCCACGCGCTTGAGAGGTTCCGGGAGACCCAGTACTTC; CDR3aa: CASSHALERFRETQYF
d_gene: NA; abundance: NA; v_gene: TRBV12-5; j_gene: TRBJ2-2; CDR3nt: TGTGCTAGTGGTTTGGGGCGTGGGACAACCGGGGAGCTGTTTTTT; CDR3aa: CASGLGRGTTGELFF
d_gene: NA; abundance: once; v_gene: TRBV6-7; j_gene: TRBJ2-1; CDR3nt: TGTGCCAGCACCTGGGGAGCAGGTGAGTTCTTC; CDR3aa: CASTWGAGEFF
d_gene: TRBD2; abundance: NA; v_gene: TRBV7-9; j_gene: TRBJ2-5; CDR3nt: TGTGCCAGCAGTCCTCGCGGGAGGGGAAGGGAGACCCAGTACTTC; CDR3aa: CASSPRGRGRETQYF
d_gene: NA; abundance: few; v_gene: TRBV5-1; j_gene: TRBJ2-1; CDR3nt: TGCGCCAGCCGCCGTGGCCCCTCCTACAATGAGCAGTTCTTC; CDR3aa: CASRRGPSYNEQFF
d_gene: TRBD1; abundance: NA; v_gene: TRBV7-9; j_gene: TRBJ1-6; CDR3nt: TGTGCCAGCAGCTTAGCCGGACAGGGGCATTCACCCCTCCACTTT; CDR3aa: CASSLAGQGHSPLHF
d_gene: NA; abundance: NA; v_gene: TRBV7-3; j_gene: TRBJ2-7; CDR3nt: TGTGCCAGCAGCTTAAACCGGGGTAATAACGAGCAGTACTTC; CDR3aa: CASSLNRGNNEQYF
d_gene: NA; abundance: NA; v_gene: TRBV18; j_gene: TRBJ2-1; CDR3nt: TGTGCCAGCTCACCCGGGACATTTGAGCAGTTCTTC; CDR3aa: CASSPGTFEQFF
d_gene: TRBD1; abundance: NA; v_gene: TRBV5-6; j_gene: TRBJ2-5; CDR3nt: TGTGCCAGCAGCAATACAGGGGCTGGCGAGACCCAGTACTTC; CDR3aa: CASSNTGAGETQYF
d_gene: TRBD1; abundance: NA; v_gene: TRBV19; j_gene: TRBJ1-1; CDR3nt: TGTGCCAGTAGTATATGGGGACAGGGACACACTGAAGCTTTCTTT; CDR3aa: CASSIWGQGHTEAFF
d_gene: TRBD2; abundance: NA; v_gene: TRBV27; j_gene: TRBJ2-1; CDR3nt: TGTGCCAGCAGAATAGGGACTAGCGGGGGGAATGAGCAGTTCTTC; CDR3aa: CASRIGTSGGNEQFF
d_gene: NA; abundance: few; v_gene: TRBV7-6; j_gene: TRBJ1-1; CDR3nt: TGTGCCAGCACCAAAGAGGGGAGAGACACTGAAGCTTTCTTT; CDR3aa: CASTKEGRDTEAFF
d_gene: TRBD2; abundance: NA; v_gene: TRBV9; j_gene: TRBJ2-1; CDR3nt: TGTGCCAGCAGCGTAGGAGGGCGGGGGACGTACAATGAGCAGTTCTTC; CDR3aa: CASSVGGRGTYNEQFF
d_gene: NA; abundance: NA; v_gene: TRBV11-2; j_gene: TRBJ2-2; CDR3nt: TGTGCCAGCAGCTTAGCGCAGGGGCTGTTTTTT; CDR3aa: CASSLAQGLFF
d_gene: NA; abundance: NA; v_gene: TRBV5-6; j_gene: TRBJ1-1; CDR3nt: TGTGCCAGCAGCTTAGTAGGGGCGAACACTGAAGCTTTCTTT; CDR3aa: CASSLVGANTEAFF
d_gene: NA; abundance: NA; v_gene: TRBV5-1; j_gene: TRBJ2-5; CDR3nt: TGCGCCAGCAGCTTGGAGAACCTATCCAGGGAGACCCAGTACTTC; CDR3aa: CASSLENLSRETQYF
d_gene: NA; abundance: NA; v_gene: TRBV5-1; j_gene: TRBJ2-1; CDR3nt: TGCGCCAGCAGCTTGGGTGTTGACCCTAAGGTCAATGAGCAGTTCTTC; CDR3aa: CASSLGVDPKVNEQFF
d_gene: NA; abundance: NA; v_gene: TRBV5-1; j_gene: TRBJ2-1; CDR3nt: TGCGCCAGCAGCACCCCCGCTCGGGCTTACAATGAGCAGTTCTTC; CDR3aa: CASSTPARAYNEQFF
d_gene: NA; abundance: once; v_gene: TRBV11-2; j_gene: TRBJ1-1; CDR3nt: TGTGCCAGCAGCTCAAACCAGGGCGGGGGCACTGAAGCTTTCTTT; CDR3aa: CASSSNQGGGTEAFF